The 27 T cell receptor beta chains in this list originate from one sample, sequenced in a study of neurological immune-mediated disorders. TCRdb re-derived calls from the 5' RACE reads in MiXCR, one entry per CDR3 protein. Seen here are approximately 46,000 distinct CDR3 sequences, approximately 2.8% observed once, and the top ten hold more than 13%. The sample comprised PBMCs. These receptors were taken from a woman in her fifties or sixties with multiple sclerosis.

In its sample, this clonotype was seen many times. This chain connects TRBV20-1 to TRBJ2-7, with D possibly being TRBD1 (6 bases). There are 14 residues in the CDR3. Germline V CDR1 and CDR2: DFQATT, SNEGSKA (reference sequence). Trimming pared 5 bases from V and 6 bases from J, leaving 20 bases between. The CDR3 bases are TGCAGTGCTGTGTTCGACAGGCGAGACTCCGAGCAGTACGTC. Translation: CSAVFDRRDSEQYV.

In its sample, this clonotype was seen many times. This chain joins TRBV29-1 and TRBJ2-1; 7 nucleotides agree with TRBD2. CDR1 and CDR2 from the germline V gene are SQVTM and ANQGSEA. The CDR3 contains 14 residues. Trimming at V came to 2 bases and at J to 6 bases, leaving 7 bases not matched to a gene. CDR3 loop: CSVESREATNEQFF. The CDR3, as DNA: TGCAGCGTTGAAAGTCGGGAGGCAACCAATGAGCAGTTCTTC.

There are many counts of this clonotype. The CDR3 loop is CASSFWTSQETQYF. The CDR3 DNA is TGCGCCAGCAGCTTCTGGACTAGTCAGGAGACCCAGTACTTC. This rearrangement joins TRBV5-1 to TRBJ2-5; TRBD2 matches 7 bases. J lost 5 bases, V lost 2 bases, and 6 bases had no gene match. The CDR3 is 14 residues long. CDR1 is SGHRS, CDR2 YFSETQ, per germline.

This clonotype was observed at least ten times. The junction departs from the called germline gene at one end, perhaps through a read error. This chain joins TRBV20-1 and TRBJ2-5; the match to TRBD2 covers 11 bases. The CDR3 length is 17 residues. Germline-derived CDR1 and CDR2 are DFQATT and SNEGSKA (reference sequence). The CDR3 region has the DNA TGCAGTGCAAGAGATGGTAGCGGGAGGGCCCTCGTGGAGACCCAGTACTTC. Encoded protein: CSARDGSGRALVETQYF.

At least ten counts were recorded for this clonotype. This chain connects TRBV5-1 to TRBJ2-2, with 7 nucleotides matching TRBD1. The CDR3 is 17 residues long. With V trimmed by 4 bases and J by 3 bases, 12 bases remained unmatched. Germline assignment: CDR1 SGHRS and CDR2 YFSETQ. The CDR3 DNA sequence: TGCGCCAGCAGCCAGCTTCCCTCCGGGACAGACACCGGGGAGCTGTTTTTT. Its protein is CASSQLPSGTDTGELFF.

Many counts were recorded for this clonotype. The chain links TRBV5-6 to TRBJ2-3, with TRBD2 matching 7 bases. The V segment lost 8 bases and the J segment 2 bases; nucleotides outside the gene matches: 20. Germline CDR1 SGHDT, CDR2 YYEEEE. The CDR3 has 18 amino acids. The CDR3 nucleotides are TGTGCCAGTTTGTTACCTGCGAAGGGGCTAGCGGCCACAGATACGCAGTATTTT. Residues: CASLLPAKGLAATDTQYF.

This clonotype was picked up many times. J is TRBJ2-1 and V is TRBV5-1; the match to TRBD1 covers 8 bases. CDR1 SGHRS and CDR2 YFSETQ come from the germline V gene. The ends lost 0 bases at V and 7 bases at J; junction bases unmatched: 3. The CDR3 totals 14 residues. The CDR3 nucleotides read TGCGCCAGCAGCTTGGCCGGACAGGGTAATGAGCAGTTCTTC. This gives the protein CASSLAGQGNEQFF.

This clonotype was seen ten or more times. This chain links TRBV20-1 with TRBJ2-1; tentatively, D is TRBD2 (6 bases). Per germline, CDR1 DFQATT and CDR2 SNEGSKA (reference sequence). The CDR3 loop spans 16 amino acids. Trimming shortened V by 1 base and J by 3 bases, and 16 bases separated the two germline ends. CDR3 bases: TGCAGTGCTAGAGCTGGGGACTCCGCTGGCTACAATGAGCAGTTCTTC. Protein product: CSARAGDSAGYNEQFF.

This clonotype appeared many times. The chain has TRBV20-1 and TRBJ1-1, with TRBD1 identical over 9 bases. Germline CDR1 reads DFQATT; CDR2 reads SNEGSKA (reference sequence). This CDR3 has 15 residues. The J segment lost 4 bases and the V segment lost 1 base, leaving 7 bases of the junction unmatched. The CDR3 region has the DNA TGCAGTGCTAGAGGACCGGGACAGGGAGGCACTGAAGCTTTCTTT. It encodes CSARGPGQGGTEAFF.

This clonotype was seen repeatedly, ten times or more. The chain uses TRBV20-1 and TRBJ1-5, with D uncertain. V shed 5 bases and J shed 4 bases, with 12 bases lying between them. Germline lookup yields CDR1 DFQATT and CDR2 SNEGSKA (reference sequence). CDR3 length: 13 residues. The CDR3 reads CSAGGNTNQPQHF. The DNA of the CDR3 is TGCAGTGCTGGCGGGAACACTAATCAGCCCCAGCATTTT.

The chain has TRBV7-8 and TRBJ2-5, with D possibly called TRBD1 or TRBD2 (6 bases each). The CDR3 loop spans 17 amino acids. V was cut by 1 base and J by 5 bases, with 20 bases left in between. Germline V gives CDR1 SGHVS, CDR2 FQNEAQ. The CDR3 reads CASSLGGGQRLSETQYF. The CDR3 nucleotides read TGTGCCAGCAGCTTAGGGGGAGGACAGCGATTATCCGAGACCCAGTACTTC.

This clonotype is labeled as medium-sized (0.01 to 0.1%). This chain links TRBV7-8 with TRBJ2-1; D might be TRBD2 (5 bases). The CDR3 length is 14 residues. V gave up 2 bases and J gave up 4 bases, with 9 bases separating them. CDR1 SGHVS and CDR2 FQNEAQ come from the germline V gene. CDR3 in amino acids: CASSLTRVYNEQFF. CDR3 sequence (DNA): TGTGCCAGCAGCTTAACGAGGGTGTACAATGAGCAGTTCTTC.

This clonotype was found many times. The chain has TRBV5-1 and TRBJ2-7, with 7 bases lining up with TRBD1. The CDR3 is 17 amino acids. The germline gives CDR1 SGHRS, CDR2 YFSETQ. J lost 0 bases, V lost 3 bases, and 12 bases had no gene match. The chain's CDR3 is CASSSGSSGGVSYEQYF. The CDR3 DNA is TGCGCCAGCAGCTCCGGGTCCTCAGGGGGAGTCTCCTACGAGCAGTACTTC.

This clonotype has at least ten counts. V and J are TRBV3-1 and TRBJ2-7; 9 nucleotides align to TRBD2. This CDR3 spans 18 amino acids. Per germline, CDR1 LGHDT and CDR2 YNNKEL (reference sequence). The V segment lost 1 base and the J segment 2 bases; nucleotides outside the gene matches: 12. In DNA, the CDR3 is TGTGCCAGCAGCCAAGTCCCTAGCGGGATCGTGATACCCTACGAGCAGTACTTC. Residues: CASSQVPSGIVIPYEQYF.

Ten or more counts support this clonotype. The V and J genes are TRBV5-1 and TRBJ2-5; D may be TRBD1 (6 bases). There are 13 residues in the CDR3. Trimming cost V 2 bases and J 3 bases, with 8 bases left between them. Germline CDR1 reads SGHRS; CDR2 reads YFSETQ. The CDR3 is CASSFRTEETQYF. The DNA of the CDR3 is TGCGCCAGCAGCTTTAGGACAGAAGAGACCCAGTACTTC. Looking up the rest from reference TRBV5-1 and TRBJ2-5 gives the full variable domain: KAGVTQTPRYLIKTRGQQVTLSCSPISGHRSVSWYQQTPGQGLQFLFEYFSETQRNKGNFPGRFSGRQFSNSRSEMNVSTLELGDSALYLCASSFRTEETQYFGPGTRLLVL.

This clonotype was counted at least ten times. V and J are TRBV5-1 and TRBJ2-1; D possibly corresponds to TRBD1 (6 bases). Trimming cost V 4 bases and J 0 bases, with 11 bases left between them. Germline V gene sequence: CDR1 SGHRS, CDR2 YFSETQ. This CDR3 has 15 residues. In nucleotides, the CDR3 is TGCGCCAGCAGCAGTACAGGGACCTCCTACAATGAGCAGTTCTTC. Protein: CASSSTGTSYNEQFF.

This clonotype was picked up many times. V is TRBV19 and J is TRBJ1-4; no reliable D call. The ends were cut back, 5 bases at V and 7 bases at J, with 11 bases in the middle. Per germline, CDR1 LNHDA and CDR2 SQIVND (reference sequence). CDR3 length equals 13 residues. DNA for the CDR3: TGTGCCAGTAGTCCCGGGATCGGTGAAAAACTGTTTTTT. Encoded protein: CASSPGIGEKLFF.

This clonotype was counted many times. The rearrangement uses TRBV11-3 and TRBJ2-2, with 14 positions matching TRBD2. This CDR3 is built from 17 residues. CDR1 is SGHNT, CDR2 YENEEA, per germline. V lost 4 bases, J lost 5 bases, and 6 bases stayed unmatched. The CDR3 protein is CASSSGLAGGETGELFF. The CDR3 DNA follows: TGTGCCAGCAGCTCCGGACTAGCGGGGGGTGAGACCGGGGAGCTGTTTTTT.

In its sample, this clonotype is medium-sized (0.01 to 0.1%). The chain uses TRBV7-9 and TRBJ2-5, with D possibly matching TRBD2 (6 bases). The CDR3 is 14 residues long. The germline V gene has CDR1 SEHNR and CDR2 FQNEAQ (reference sequence). V shed 6 bases and J shed 0 bases, with 11 bases lying between them. As DNA, the CDR3 is TGTGCCAGCAGAACGGAGGGGTACCAAGAGACCCAGTACTTC. This gives the protein CASRTEGYQETQYF.

This clonotype was picked up many times. The V gene is TRBV5-5, the J gene TRBJ2-2; D is perhaps TRBD2 (5 bases). Trimming took 3 bases from V and 5 from J, leaving 20 bases between them. This CDR3 region has 17 residues. The germline CDR1 and CDR2 sequences are SGHKS and YYEKEE (reference sequence). The CDR3 DNA reads as TGTGCCAGCAGCTCGAACCTACGGGGTATCTGGACCGGGGAGCTGTTTTTT. This sequence encodes CASSSNLRGIWTGELFF. Supplemented by reference TRBV5-5 and TRBJ2-2, the full variable domain reads DAGVTQSPTHLIKTRGQQVTLRCSPISGHKSVSWYQQVLGQGPQFIFQYYEKEERGRGNFPDRFSARQFPNYSSELNVNALLLGDSALYLCASSSNLRGIWTGELFFGEGSRLTVL.

This clonotype was seen many times. The chain combines TRBV2 with TRBJ1-1; maybe TRBD1 (5 bases). Germline assignment: CDR1 SNHLY and CDR2 FYNNEI. V lost 9 bases, J lost 3 bases, and 14 bases lay in between. The CDR3 is made up of 13 amino acids. CDR3 bases: TGTGCCAGTGGGGGGGTTAGGGACACTGAAGCTTTCTTT. Translation: CASGGVRDTEAFF. The full variable domain, rest sourced from reference TRBV2 and TRBJ1-1, is EPEVTQTPSHQVTQMGQEVILRCVPISNHLYFYWYRQILGQKVEFLVSFYNNEISEKSEIFDDQFSVERPDGSNFTLKIRSTKLEDSAMYFCASGGVRDTEAFFGQGTRLTVV.

This clonotype occurred many times. V and J are TRBV5-1 and TRBJ2-7; tentative D call: TRBD2 (6 bases). V lost 2 bases, J lost 7 bases, and 19 bases lay in between. Germline V gene sequence: CDR1 SGHRS, CDR2 YFSETQ. The length of the CDR3 is 15 residues. DNA for the CDR3: TGCGCCAGCAGCTTTCCGGACATCCCCGCGGGAGAGCAGTACGTC. Its translation is CASSFPDIPAGEQYV.

This clonotype was observed many times. The rearrangement joins TRBV11-2 to TRBJ2-1, with 9 bases that match TRBD2. The germline V gene encodes CDR1 SGHAT and CDR2 FQNNGV. The CDR3 runs to 16 residues. V lost 1 base, J lost 5 bases, and 6 bases stayed unmatched. CDR3 bases: TGTGCCAGCAGCTTAGTCTCGGGACTAGCCGACAATGAGCAGTTCTTC. It yields the protein CASSLVSGLADNEQFF.

Ten or more counts support this clonotype. The gene calls are TRBV28 and TRBJ2-7, with 7 bases identical to TRBD2. The germline V gene has CDR1 MDHEN and CDR2 SYDVKM. The CDR3 is made up of 14 amino acids. V was clipped by 5 bases and J by 2 bases; unmatched bases: 6. CDR3 DNA: TGTGCCAGCAGTAGATCTAGCGGACCCTACGAGCAGTACTTC. This gives the protein CASSRSSGPYEQYF.

This clonotype was observed at least ten times. The rearrangement joins TRBV19 to TRBJ2-5, with 8 bases lining up with TRBD1. With 5 bases clipped from V and 2 bases from J, the junction kept 10 bases outside the gene matches. The CDR3 has 16 residues. In germline, CDR1 is LNHDA, CDR2 SQIVND (reference sequence). The CDR3 nucleotides are TGTGCCAGTAGTTCGAGGGGCAGGGGGCAACAAGAGACCCAGTACTTC. It encodes CASSSRGRGQQETQYF.

This clonotype was seen at least ten times. This chain joins TRBV20-1 and TRBJ1-1; 9 positions match TRBD1. Germline CDR1 is DFQATT and CDR2 is SNEGSKA (reference sequence). The CDR3 contains 15 residues. V gave up 8 bases and J gave up 1 base; unmatched junction bases: 11. CDR3 sequence: CSPLTGGAGNTEAFF. DNA for the CDR3: TGCAGTCCTCTAACAGGGGGCGCAGGGAACACTGAAGCTTTCTTT.

This clonotype was found many times. The genes are TRBV27 and TRBJ2-1; 9 nucleotides align to TRBD1. The CDR3 extends over 14 amino acids. With V trimmed by 5 bases and J by 8 bases, 7 bases remained unmatched. Germline assignment: CDR1 MNHEY and CDR2 SMNVEV (reference sequence). DNA of the CDR3: TGTGCCAGCAGTCCGAGGGACAGGGCTTATGAGCAGTTCTTC. Its protein is CASSPRDRAYEQFF.